Sequencing of this TCR beta chain was carried out in a study of radiation and T cells in renal cell carcinoma. Method: immunoSEQ multiplex PCR; TCRdb's copy keeps in-frame clones and lacks some. The sample holds 19,000 or so clones, roughly two thirds seen once. This CDR3 has 13 amino acids. Trimming stripped 0 bases from V and 8 bases from J, with 10 bases between. Germline-derived CDR1 and CDR2 are SGHTA and FQGNSA. Treatment meaning: 15 Gy SBRT to primary tumor, nephrectomy 4 weeks later. This specimen consisted of tumor tissue, obtained from a patient whose treatment included radiotherapy and nephrectomy. The sequence came from a woman aged 65 to 85 with renal cell carcinoma. This rearrangement joins TRBV7-2 to TRBJ1-2; D unclear. The chain's CDR3 is CASSLAPTRGYTF. CDR3 sequence (DNA): TGTGCCAGCAGCTTAGCCCCGACTCGAGGCTACACCTTC.